This T cell receptor beta chain was profiled in a study of T cells in localized non-small cell lung cancer. Concerning this clone itself: The antigen is not known.

Findings of the study overall: Patients showing higher blood T cell density tended to see longer overall survival. Sequencing was restricted to one tumor region; therefore, heterogeneity remains possible. Adjacent lung was found to contain a median approximately 60 of the top 100 tumor clones. Uninvolved adjacent lung had the highest recorded T cell clonality, with tumor below it.

Sequencing was performed with immunoSEQ multiplex PCR; in TCRdb, only in-frame clones are kept and a portion is missing. The data hold approximately 67,000 clones, with 70% to 90% observed a single time. This TCR derives from a female donor older than 55 with stage I lung adenocarcinoma. Here the sequenced sample was peripheral blood, taken before any cancer treatment.

The CDR3 loop reads CATSSTEELRGSNQPQHF. For the CDR3, the DNA is TGTGCCACCAGCAGTACCGAAGAGCTGAGGGGGAGCAATCAGCCCCAGCATTTT. The chain links TRBV15 to TRBJ1-5; tentative D call: TRBD1 (6 bases). V lost 3 bases, J lost 1 base, and 19 bases lay in between. CDR3 size: 18 residues. Germline CDR1 is LNHNV and CDR2 is YYDKDF (reference sequence).